One and the same sample provided the 19 T cell receptor beta chains below, sequenced in a study of breast tumors, draining lymph nodes, adjacent tissues. Using its own MiXCR run on the multiplex PCR reads, TCRdb lists one record per CDR3 protein. This table holds fewer than 90,000 distinct CDR3 sequences, approximately 29% found once. The lymph nodes were axillary draining lymph nodes from breast cancer patients. The source material was axillary lymph node tissue. These receptors were taken from a female donor with breast cancer. Some clones in this sample may be carry-over from other donors' samples.

The sample holds many counts of this clonotype. The chain joins TRBV6-2 or TRBV6-3 to TRBJ1-2, with D possibly being TRBD1 (6 bases). Trimming stripped 2 bases from V and 3 bases from J, with 16 bases between. Looked up from germline, CDR1 is MNHEY and CDR2 is SVGEGT. The CDR3 has 16 amino acids. The chain's CDR3 is CASSYVRGAEDYGYTF. CDR3 in DNA: TGTGCCAGCAGTTACGTGCGGGGGGCCGAGGACTATGGCTACACCTTC.

In its sample, this clonotype was seen many times. The J gene is TRBJ1-2, the V gene TRBV5-1, with a tentative D call TRBD1 (6 bases). From germline, CDR1 is SGHRS and CDR2 YFSETQ. V gave up 4 bases and J gave up 8 bases, with 12 bases separating them. The CDR3 contains 12 residues. CDR3 in amino acids: CASSLQGMGYTF. In DNA form, the CDR3 reads TGCGCCAGCAGCCTACAGGGTATGGGCTACACCTTC. The whole variable domain, remainder taken from reference TRBV5-1 and TRBJ1-2, is KAGVTQTPRYLIKTRGQQVTLSCSPISGHRSVSWYQQTPGQGLQFLFEYFSETQRNKGNFPGRFSGRQFSNSRSEMNVSTLELGDSALYLCASSLQGMGYTFGSGTRLTVV.

Ten or more counts support this clonotype. The chain is built from TRBV7-3 and TRBJ2-2, with D perhaps matching TRBD2 (5 bases). CDR3 length: 16 residues. Germline lookup yields CDR1 SGHTA and CDR2 FQGTGA. Between the trimmed V and J ends, which lost 1 base and 6 bases, there was a span of 15 bases. CDR3 in DNA: TGTGCCAGCAGCTTAAGGACCGGGGTCGGGTCCGGGGAGCTGTTTTTT. This encodes CASSLRTGVGSGELFF.

This chain uses TRBV20-1 with TRBJ1-5; D gene ambiguous. Germline CDR1 DFQATT, CDR2 SNEGSKA (reference sequence). This CDR3 is 12 amino acids long. V lost 5 bases and J 14 bases, leaving 19 bases between the germline ends. CDR3 sequence reads: CSAEREITYEHF. The CDR3 DNA sequence: TGCAGTGCTGAGCGGGAGATCACCTACGAGCATTTT.

As regards this clonotype: A much more abundant neighbour one base away suggests this may be a read error. V is TRBV4-2 and J is TRBJ1-4; D possibly corresponds to TRBD1 (6 bases). This CDR3 has 14 residues. Per the germline V gene, CDR1 is LGHNA and CDR2 is YNFKEQ. Trimming removed 5 bases from V and 3 bases from J, with 10 bases in between. DNA for the CDR3: TGTGCCAGCAGCAGGGGGGCAGCTAATGAAAAACTGTTTTTT. As protein: CASSRGAANEKLFF.

This clonotype was picked up many times. V is TRBV9 and J is TRBJ2-3; 7 bases are shared with TRBD2. Germline lookup yields CDR1 SGDLS and CDR2 YYNGEE. The CDR3 is 15 residues long. J gave up 4 bases and V 0 bases, and 5 bases lay outside the gene matches. The CDR3 spells CASSVEGRVSDTQYF. CDR3 nucleotides: TGTGCCAGCAGCGTAGAGGGGAGGGTTTCAGATACGCAGTATTTT.

This clonotype was seen repeatedly, ten times or more. The chain is built from TRBV12-3 or TRBV12-4 and TRBJ2-7, with 9 bases lining up with TRBD1. V trimming: 3 bases; J trimming: 1 base; junction bases outside the gene matches: 10. This CDR3 comprises 17 residues. CDR3: CASSFTPGTGKSYEQYF. In DNA, the CDR3 is TGTGCCAGCAGTTTCACCCCCGGGACAGGGAAGTCCTACGAGCAGTACTTC.

At least ten counts were recorded for this clonotype. A read error is possible here, since a much larger clone lies one base away. CDR3 sequence: CSARDGLAGAGEQYF. The DNA of the CDR3 is TGCAGTGCTAGAGACGGGCTAGCGGGAGCCGGCGAGCAGTACTTC. This rearrangement joins TRBV20-1 to TRBJ2-7, with 10 positions matching TRBD2. The V segment lost 0 bases and the J segment 6 bases; nucleotides outside the gene matches: 8. CDR3 length: 15 amino acids. Germline V CDR1 and CDR2: DFQATT, SNEGSKA (reference sequence).

This clonotype was found many times. The chain couples TRBV6-6 to TRBJ2-6, with a possible D match to TRBD1 (6 bases). Germline CDR1 reads MNHNY; CDR2 reads SVGAGI (reference sequence). Deletions cut 7 bases from V and 0 bases from J, with 16 bases between. The CDR3 totals 17 residues. DNA of the CDR3: TGTGCCAGCACTCCAGGGGTGCTGAGCTCTGGGGCCAACGTCCTGACTTTC. Protein product: CASTPGVLSSGANVLTF.

As concerns this clonotype: Mismatch with germline at one junction end may stem from a read error. V is TRBV5-1 and J is TRBJ2-3, with D possibly TRBD2 on 7 matching bases. Per germline, CDR1 SGHRS and CDR2 YFSETQ. This CDR3 comprises 16 residues. This CDR3 reads CTSSLVGGAFTNTQYF. The CDR3 region has the DNA TGCACCAGCAGCTTGGTGGGGGGGGCCTTCACAAATACGCAGTATTTT.

This clonotype showed up many times. This sequence joins TRBV20-1 and TRBJ2-1; no reliable D call. The CDR3 spans 10 residues. V was trimmed by 1 base and J by 8 bases, leaving 3 bases between them. Germline CDR1 is DFQATT and CDR2 is SNEGSKA (reference sequence). The CDR3 loop reads CSARGDEQFF. The DNA of the CDR3 is TGCAGTGCTAGAGGCGATGAGCAGTTCTTC.

This clonotype occurred many times. V and J are TRBV7-6 and TRBJ2-3; 8 nucleotides line up with TRBD2. The V gene's germline CDR1 is SGHVS and CDR2 FNYEAQ. J lost 1 base, V lost 5 bases, and 11 bases had no gene match. This CDR3 spans 17 amino acids. Here the CDR3 DNA reads TGTGCCAGCAGCCCCAGTAGCGGGGTTCTCGGCACAGATACGCAGTATTTT. It codes for CASSPSSGVLGTDTQYF.

Many counts were recorded for this clonotype. This sequence joins TRBV9 and TRBJ2-6; D uncertain. Germline V lookup: CDR1 SGDLS, CDR2 YYNGEE. Trimming removed 0 bases at V and 1 base at J, with 14 bases between. There are 18 residues in the CDR3. CDR3 residues: CASSVGTETWSGANVLTF. The CDR3 region has the DNA TGTGCCAGCAGCGTAGGAACTGAGACCTGGTCTGGGGCCAACGTCCTGACTTTC. The variable domain in full, with the rest retrieved from reference TRBV9 and TRBJ2-6, is DSGVTQTPKHLITATGQRVTLRCSPRSGDLSVYWYQQSLDQGLQFLIQYYNGEERAKGNILERFSAQQFPDLHSELNLSSLELGDSALYFCASSVGTETWSGANVLTFGAGSRLTVL.

About this clonotype itself: A much larger clone lies a single base off, so this may be a read error. The chain combines TRBV19 with TRBJ2-7; TRBD1 matches at 10 bases. Germline V gene lookup returns CDR1 LNHDA and CDR2 SQIVND (reference sequence). The CDR3 has 17 residues. Here the CDR3 DNA reads TGTGCCAGTAGTCCCGGGACAGGGGTACTCATGACCTACGAGCAGTCCTTC. Its protein product is CASSPGTGVLMTYEQSF.

The chain combines TRBV3-1 with TRBJ2-3; TRBD2 matches at 11 bases. This CDR3 is built from 17 residues. V was pared by 2 bases and J by 7 bases, with 11 bases of the junction left unmatched. Germline V gene data show CDR1 as LGHDT and CDR2 as YNNKEL (reference sequence). The CDR3 loop is CASSQRSIAGGLYTQYF. The CDR3 nucleotides are TGTGCCAGCAGCCAAAGGTCCATAGCGGGAGGGCTTTATACGCAGTATTTT.

This clonotype was seen many times. The gene calls are TRBV6-2 or TRBV6-3 and TRBJ2-7; 11 nucleotides agree with TRBD1. V trimming: 3 bases; J trimming: 3 bases; junction bases outside the gene matches: 13. Germline lookup yields CDR1 MNHEY and CDR2 SVGEGT. The CDR3 extends over 18 amino acids. The CDR3 bases are TGTGCCAGCAGTTATGGGACAGGGGGTGTCCTCGGTGTCTACGAGCAGTACTTC. This gives the protein CASSYGTGGVLGVYEQYF.

The chain recombines TRBV7-2 with TRBJ2-3, with a possible D match to TRBD2 (6 bases). Deletions cut 0 bases from V and 6 bases from J, with 16 bases between. Germline V gives CDR1 SGHTA, CDR2 FQGNSA. The CDR3 runs to 16 residues. The CDR3 region has the DNA TGTGCCAGCAGCTTAGCGTTTGGCGGGGCGAGGGATACGCAGTATTTT. It specifies CASSLAFGGARDTQYF.

The table lists this clonotype with many counts. The chain is built from TRBV6-2 or TRBV6-3 and TRBJ2-7; D may be TRBD2 (7 bases). Germline lookup yields CDR1 MNHEY and CDR2 SVGEGT. The CDR3 runs to 17 residues. The ends were cut back, 9 bases at V and 1 base at J, with 25 bases in the middle. The DNA for the CDR3 is TGTGCCAGTCGGGGGGAGTTCGGGACATTGAAGTCCTACGAGCAGTACTTC. This gives the protein CASRGEFGTLKSYEQYF.

The chain links TRBV9 to TRBJ2-5; D gene unclear. This CDR3 has 12 residues. Germline CDR1 reads SGDLS; CDR2 reads YYNGEE. CDR3 in DNA: TGTGCTAGGATATGGGACCAAGAGACCCAGTACTTC. Translated: CARIWDQETQYF.